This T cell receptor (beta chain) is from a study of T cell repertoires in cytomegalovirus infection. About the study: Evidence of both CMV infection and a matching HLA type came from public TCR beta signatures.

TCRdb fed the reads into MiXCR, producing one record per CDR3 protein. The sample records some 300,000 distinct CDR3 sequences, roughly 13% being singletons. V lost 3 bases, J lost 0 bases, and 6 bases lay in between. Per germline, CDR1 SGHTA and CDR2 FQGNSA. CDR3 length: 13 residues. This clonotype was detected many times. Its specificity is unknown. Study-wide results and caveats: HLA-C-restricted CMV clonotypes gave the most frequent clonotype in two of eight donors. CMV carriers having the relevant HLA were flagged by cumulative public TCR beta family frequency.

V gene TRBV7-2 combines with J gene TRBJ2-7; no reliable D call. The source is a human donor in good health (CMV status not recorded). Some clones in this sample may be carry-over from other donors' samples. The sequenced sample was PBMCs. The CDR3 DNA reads TGTGCCAGCAGCTTCCGTACCTCCTACGAGCAGTACTTC. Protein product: CASSFRTSYEQYF.